The T cell receptor (beta chain) described here comes from a study of blood T cell repertoires in COVID-19. At the level of the study: T cells, B-cell-depleted T cells, or PBMCs provided the cDNA or gDNA that served as material.

Authors' analysis steps: Amplification with reference gene primers provided the estimates of nucleated cell counts. Generated by immunoSEQ multiplex PCR, the TCRdb table keeps only in-frame clones and is missing some. For V, J and clone size, that table is used; D and trimming come from the DNA. Altogether 300,000 to 350,000 clones are present, roughly 90% being singletons, with the ten largest covering around 4.5%. CDR3 size: 16 residues. The V gene's germline CDR1 is MGHRA and CDR2 YSYEKL. V was trimmed by 4 bases and J by 4 bases, leaving 20 bases between them. Enrollees, roughly 18 to 90 years old, lived in 24 US areas. Participants reported their clinical history, and cohort assignment relied on those reports.

The chain recombines TRBV4-1 with TRBJ2-7, with a possible D match to TRBD2 (5 bases). This TCR was sampled from a woman aged 18-29 years with acute COVID-19. Sequencing input: PBMCs or T cells enriched from blood (not recorded which). The DNA for the CDR3 is TGCGCCAGCAGCCGCACGCCGGAGGACCCCTTTTACGAGCAGTACTTC. Amino acids: CASSRTPEDPFYEQYF.